This T cell receptor beta chain was identified in a study of OX40 agonist ivuxolimab in advanced cancers. Turning to the study itself: A diagnosis of hepatocellular carcinoma, melanoma, renal cell or head and neck cancer was present in dose-escalation patients. The study reported partial responses in three patients: one hepatocellular carcinoma, two cutaneous melanoma.

General observations from the study: The average count of expanded clones was higher among CD8+ T cells than among CD4+. Clonal expansion from baseline to week 6 occurred in both CD4+ and CD8+ T cells.

Clones were read by immunoSEQ multiplex PCR, and TCRdb kept only the in-frame ones, dropping some. The repertoire holds fewer than 65,000 clones, with around nine tenths as singletons. The CDR3 extends over 13 amino acids. The germline gives CDR1 SGHTA, CDR2 FQGNSA. V gave up 6 bases and J gave up 1 base; unmatched junction bases: 0. Comment on this clone: The target antigen is unknown.

The sequencing used CD4+ or CD8+ T cells sorted from blood, collected in a trial of the OX40 agonist ivuxolimab. The J gene is TRBJ1-1, the V gene TRBV7-2, with 9 bases matching TRBD1. The clonotype was recovered from an adult with an advanced solid tumor such as melanoma, head and neck, liver or kidney cancer. The CDR3 DNA reads TGTGCCAGCAGGACAGGGGGGAACACTGAAGCTTTCTTT. Translated, it gives CASRTGGNTEAFF.